This section outlines one T cell receptor beta chain sequence together with its context. Its antigen is not identified. These data originate in a study of graft-versus-host responses after intestinal transplantation. Study as a whole: Each of the recipients got a multivisceral, liver-intestinal, or isolated intestinal transplant.

CDR3 length: 17 residues. Germline CDR1 reads KGHSH; CDR2 reads LQKENI. Trimming removed 2 bases from V and 5 bases from J; junction bases left unmatched: 10. Data came from immunoSEQ multiplex PCR; TCRdb stores just in-frame clones and leaves some out. The table has more than 65,000 clones, about 89% seen once. Study findings and constraints: The study found high graft-versus-host to host-versus-graft clonal ratios in allografts of patients with graft-donor T cell macrochimerism. Among recipient marrow samples, GvH clones were found; some appeared first in ileum or blood.

The source of this sequence is a human donor who received an intestinal transplant. The sequenced sample was unstimulated CD4+ T cells sorted from spleen or lymph node cells, obtained before intestinal transplant. The V and J genes are TRBV18 and TRBJ2-7; TRBD2 matches at 12 bases. CDR3 in DNA: TGTGCCAGCTCACCAATCCCTCTAGCGGGAGGGTACCACGAGCAGTACTTC. This sequence encodes CASSPIPLAGGYHEQYF.